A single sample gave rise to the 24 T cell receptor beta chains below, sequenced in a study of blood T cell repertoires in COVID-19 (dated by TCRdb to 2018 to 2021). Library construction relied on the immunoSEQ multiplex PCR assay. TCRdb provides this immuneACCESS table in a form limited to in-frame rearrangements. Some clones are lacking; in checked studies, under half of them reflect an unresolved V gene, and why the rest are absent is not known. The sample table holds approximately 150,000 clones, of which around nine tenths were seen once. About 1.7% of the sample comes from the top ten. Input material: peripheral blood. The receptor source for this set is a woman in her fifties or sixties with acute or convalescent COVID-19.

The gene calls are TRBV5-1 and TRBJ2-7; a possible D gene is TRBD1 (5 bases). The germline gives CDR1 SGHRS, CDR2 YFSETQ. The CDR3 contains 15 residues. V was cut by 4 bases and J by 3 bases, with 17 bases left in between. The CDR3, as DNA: TGCGCCAGCAGCGCGCTGGGGCGTTTCGACTACGAGCAGTACTTC. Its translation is CASSALGRFDYEQYF.

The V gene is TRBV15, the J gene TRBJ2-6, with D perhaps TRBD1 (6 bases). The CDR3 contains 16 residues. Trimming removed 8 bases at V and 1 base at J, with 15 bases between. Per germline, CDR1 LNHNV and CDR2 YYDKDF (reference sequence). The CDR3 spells CATAEGVMSGANVLTF. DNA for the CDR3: TGTGCCACCGCCGAGGGGGTTATGTCTGGGGCCAACGTCCTGACTTTC.

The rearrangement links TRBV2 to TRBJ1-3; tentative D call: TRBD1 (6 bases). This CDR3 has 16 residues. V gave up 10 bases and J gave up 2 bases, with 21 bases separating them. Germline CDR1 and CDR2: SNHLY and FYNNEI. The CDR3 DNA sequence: TGTGCCATTTCGCGACGTGGACAGATCACTGGAAACACCATATATTTT. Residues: CAISRRGQITGNTIYF.

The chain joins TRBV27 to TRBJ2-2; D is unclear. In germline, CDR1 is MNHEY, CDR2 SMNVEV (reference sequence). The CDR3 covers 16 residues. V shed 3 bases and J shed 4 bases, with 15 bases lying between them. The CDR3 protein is CASSFVMRLGTGELFF. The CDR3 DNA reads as TGTGCCAGCAGTTTTGTGATGAGACTGGGCACCGGGGAGCTGTTTTTT.

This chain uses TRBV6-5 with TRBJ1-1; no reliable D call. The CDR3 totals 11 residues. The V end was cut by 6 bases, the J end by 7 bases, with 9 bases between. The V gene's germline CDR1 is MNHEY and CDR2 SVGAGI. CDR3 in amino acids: CASRNTLEAFF. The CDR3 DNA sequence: TGTGCCAGCAGAAACACCCTTGAAGCTTTCTTT.

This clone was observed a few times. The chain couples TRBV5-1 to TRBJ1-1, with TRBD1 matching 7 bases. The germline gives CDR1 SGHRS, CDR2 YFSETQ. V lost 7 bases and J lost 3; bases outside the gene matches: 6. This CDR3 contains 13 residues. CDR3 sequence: CASGITGDTEAFF. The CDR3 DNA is TGCGCCAGCGGAATCACAGGGGACACTGAAGCTTTCTTT.

This chain's CDR3 is CASSVTGRETQYF. Here the CDR3 DNA reads TGCGCCAGCAGCGTTACAGGGCGGGAGACCCAGTACTTC. The chain couples TRBV5-1 to TRBJ2-5, with D tentatively TRBD1 (6 bases). The CDR3 is made up of 13 amino acids. The germline gives CDR1 SGHRS, CDR2 YFSETQ. Trimming removed 4 bases at V and 5 bases at J, with 12 bases between.

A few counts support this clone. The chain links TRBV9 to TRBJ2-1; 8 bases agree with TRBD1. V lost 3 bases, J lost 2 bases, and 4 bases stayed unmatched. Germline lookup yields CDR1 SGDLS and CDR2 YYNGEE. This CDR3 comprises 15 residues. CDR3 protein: CASSGQGTPYNEQFF. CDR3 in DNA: TGTGCCAGCAGCGGACAGGGGACCCCCTACAATGAGCAGTTCTTC.

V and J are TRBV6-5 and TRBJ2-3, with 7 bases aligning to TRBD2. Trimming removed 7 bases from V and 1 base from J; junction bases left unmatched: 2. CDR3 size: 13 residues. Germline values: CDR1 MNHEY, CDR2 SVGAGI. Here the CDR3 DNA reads TGTGCCAGCATTACTAGCGGCACAGATACGCAGTATTTT. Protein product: CASITSGTDTQYF.

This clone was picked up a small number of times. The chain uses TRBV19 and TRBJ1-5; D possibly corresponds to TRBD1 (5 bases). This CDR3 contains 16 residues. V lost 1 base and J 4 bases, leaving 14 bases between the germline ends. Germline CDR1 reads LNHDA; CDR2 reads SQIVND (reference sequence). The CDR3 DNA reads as TGTGCCAGTAGTATAGTAGGAGGGGCCCCTAATCAGCCCCAGCATTTT. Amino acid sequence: CASSIVGGAPNQPQHF.

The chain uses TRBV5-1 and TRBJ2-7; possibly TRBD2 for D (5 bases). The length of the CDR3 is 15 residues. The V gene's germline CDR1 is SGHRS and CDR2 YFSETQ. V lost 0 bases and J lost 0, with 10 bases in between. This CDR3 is CASSLVARSSYEQYF. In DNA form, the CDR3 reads TGCGCCAGCAGCTTGGTAGCGAGGAGCTCCTACGAGCAGTACTTC. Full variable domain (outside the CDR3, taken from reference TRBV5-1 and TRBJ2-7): KAGVTQTPRYLIKTRGQQVTLSCSPISGHRSVSWYQQTPGQGLQFLFEYFSETQRNKGNFPGRFSGRQFSNSRSEMNVSTLELGDSALYLCASSLVARSSYEQYFGPGTRLTVT.

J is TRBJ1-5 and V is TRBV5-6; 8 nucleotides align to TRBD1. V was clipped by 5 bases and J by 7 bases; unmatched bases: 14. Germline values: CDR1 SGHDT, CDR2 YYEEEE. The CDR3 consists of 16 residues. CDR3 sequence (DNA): TGTGCCAGCAGTTCTCCGGTTGGACAGGGAATCCAGCCCCAGCATTTT. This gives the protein CASSSPVGQGIQPQHF.

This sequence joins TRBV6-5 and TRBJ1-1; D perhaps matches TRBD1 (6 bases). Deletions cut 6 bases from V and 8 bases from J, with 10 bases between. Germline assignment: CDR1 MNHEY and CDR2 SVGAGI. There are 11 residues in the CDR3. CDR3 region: CASRQGAEAFF. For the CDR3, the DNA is TGTGCCAGCAGACAGGGTGCCGAAGCTTTCTTT.

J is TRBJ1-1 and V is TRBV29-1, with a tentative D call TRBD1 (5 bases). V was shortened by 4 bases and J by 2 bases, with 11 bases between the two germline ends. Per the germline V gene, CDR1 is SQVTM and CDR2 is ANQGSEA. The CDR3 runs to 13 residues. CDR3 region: CSVARALNTEAFF. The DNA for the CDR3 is TGCAGCGTTGCCAGGGCCCTTAACACTGAAGCTTTCTTT.

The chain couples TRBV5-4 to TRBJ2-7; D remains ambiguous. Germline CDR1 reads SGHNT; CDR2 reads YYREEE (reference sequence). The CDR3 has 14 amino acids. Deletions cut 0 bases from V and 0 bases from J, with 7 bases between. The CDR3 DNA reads TGTGCCAGCAGCTTGGAACGGAGCTCCTACGAGCAGTACTTC. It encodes CASSLERSSYEQYF.

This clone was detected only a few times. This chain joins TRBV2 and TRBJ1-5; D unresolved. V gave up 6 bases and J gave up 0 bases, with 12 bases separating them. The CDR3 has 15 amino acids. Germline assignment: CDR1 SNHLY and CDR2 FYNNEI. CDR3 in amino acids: CASRDDYLSNQPQHF. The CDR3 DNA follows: TGTGCCAGCAGGGACGACTACCTTAGCAATCAGCCCCAGCATTTT.

The CDR3 nucleotides read TGTGCCAGCAGCTTCCCCGCCGGTCAAGAGGGTACTGAAGCTTTCTTT. Its translation: CASSFPAGQEGTEAFF. V and J are TRBV7-9 and TRBJ1-1; D unclear. Trimming pared 3 bases from V and 5 bases from J, leaving 19 bases between. The germline V gene encodes CDR1 SEHNR and CDR2 FQNEAQ (reference sequence). The CDR3 sequence is 16 residues long.

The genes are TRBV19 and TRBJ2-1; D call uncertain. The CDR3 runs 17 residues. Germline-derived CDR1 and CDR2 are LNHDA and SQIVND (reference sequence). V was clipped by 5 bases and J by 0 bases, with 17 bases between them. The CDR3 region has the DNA TGTGCCAGTAGTCCCGCGGCGGCTGCTTCCTCCTACAATGAGCAGTTCTTC. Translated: CASSPAAAASSYNEQFF.

DNA for the CDR3: TGTGCCAGCAGCTTGTTGCCCAGGGGCACAGATACGCAGTATTTT. It yields the protein CASSLLPRGTDTQYF. V gene TRBV5-8 combines with J gene TRBJ2-3; D might be TRBD1 (5 bases). Germline V gives CDR1 SGHTS, CDR2 YDEGEE. Trimming shortened V by 1 base and J by 1 base, and 10 bases separated the two germline ends. The CDR3 is 15 residues long.

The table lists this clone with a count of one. The CDR3 region has the DNA TGTGCCAGCAGCCAAGGGGGAAGGGGGCTGAGTCAGCCCCAGCATTTT. Translating gives CASSQGGRGLSQPQHF. This chain connects TRBV3-1 (or the pseudogene TRBV3-2) to TRBJ1-5, with 7 bases matching TRBD1. The CDR3 runs to 16 residues. V lost 1 base and J lost 6; bases outside the gene matches: 9. Germline V gene data show CDR1 as LGHDT and CDR2 as YNNKEL (reference sequence).

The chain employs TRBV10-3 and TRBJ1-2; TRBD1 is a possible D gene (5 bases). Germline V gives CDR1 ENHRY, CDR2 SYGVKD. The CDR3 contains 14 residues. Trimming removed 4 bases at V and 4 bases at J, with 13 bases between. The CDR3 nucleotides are TGTGCCATCAGTGGGGGCAGCTCAACCTATGGCTACACCTTC. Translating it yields CAISGGSSTYGYTF.

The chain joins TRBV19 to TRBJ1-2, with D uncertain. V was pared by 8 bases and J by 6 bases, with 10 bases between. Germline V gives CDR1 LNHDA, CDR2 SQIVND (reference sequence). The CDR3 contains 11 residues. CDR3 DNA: TGTGCCAGTGCGATCGGGGATGGCTACACCTTC. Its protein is CASAIGDGYTF.

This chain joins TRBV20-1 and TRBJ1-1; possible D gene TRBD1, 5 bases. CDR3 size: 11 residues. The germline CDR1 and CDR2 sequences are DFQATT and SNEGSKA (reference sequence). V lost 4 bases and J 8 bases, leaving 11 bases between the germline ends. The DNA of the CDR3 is TGCAGTGCTACCAGGGTCGGAGAAGCTTTCTTT. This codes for CSATRVGEAFF.

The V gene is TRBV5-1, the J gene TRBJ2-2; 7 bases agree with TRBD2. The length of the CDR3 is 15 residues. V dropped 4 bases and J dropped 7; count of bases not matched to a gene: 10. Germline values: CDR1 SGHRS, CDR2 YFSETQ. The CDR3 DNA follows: TGCGCCAGCAGCGTCGTAGCGGGTACCAACGGGGAGCTGTTTTTT. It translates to CASSVVAGTNGELFF.